This passage covers 29 T cell receptor beta chains from one sample sequenced in a study of blood T cell repertoires in COVID-19. Sequenced by immunoSEQ multiplex PCR; TCRdb stores in-frame clones only, minus some. Here the sample spans about 310,000 clones, around nine tenths being singletons. The sample taken for sequencing was PBMCs or T cells enriched from blood (not recorded which). These receptors were obtained from a woman aged 40 to 50 who had recovered from COVID-19.

This chain links TRBV11-2 with TRBJ1-2; D is ambiguous. CDR1 is SGHAT and CDR2 is FQNNGV in the germline V gene. Trimming pared 0 bases from V and 4 bases from J, leaving 3 bases between. This CDR3 contains 12 residues. The CDR3 nucleotides are TGTGCCAGCAGCTTAGATCTCTATGGCTACACCTTC. Translating gives CASSLDLYGYTF. The full variable domain, its missing parts supplied by reference TRBV11-2 and TRBJ1-2, is EAGVAQSPRYKIIEKRQSVAFWCNPISGHATLYWYQQILGQGPKLLIQFQNNGVVDDSQLPKDRFSAERLKGVDSTLKIQPAKLEDSAVYLCASSLDLYGYTFGSGTRLTVV.

V gene TRBV7-8 combines with J gene TRBJ1-5; the D is unclear. Germline V CDR1 and CDR2: SGHVS, FQNEAQ. CDR3 size: 17 residues. The ends were cut back, 4 bases at V and 2 bases at J, with 18 bases in the middle. In nucleotides, the CDR3 is TGTGCCAGCAGCTCTCCCGGGAGGTCCTATGGCAATCAGCCCCAGCATTTT. It specifies CASSSPGRSYGNQPQHF.

The chain is built from TRBV19 and TRBJ1-1; 8 bases agree with TRBD1. The CDR3 has 14 amino acids. V gave up 5 bases and J gave up 4 bases; unmatched junction bases: 6. Germline CDR1 LNHDA, CDR2 SQIVND (reference sequence). The CDR3, as DNA: TGTGCCAGTAGTGGTTTCCAGGGGGCCACTGAAGCTTTCTTT. Residues: CASSGFQGATEAFF.

This chain connects TRBV7-2 to TRBJ1-4; D unresolved. Germline assignment: CDR1 SGHTA and CDR2 FQGNSA. V was clipped by 4 bases and J by 5 bases, with 14 bases between them. The CDR3 loop spans 15 amino acids. This CDR3 reads CASSYAGQVNEKLFF. DNA for the CDR3: TGTGCCAGCAGCTACGCTGGCCAGGTAAATGAAAAACTGTTTTTT.

The genes are TRBV2 and TRBJ2-7; the D is unclear. Germline loops: CDR1 SNHLY, CDR2 FYNNEI. The CDR3 totals 11 residues. Trimming pared 3 bases from V and 4 bases from J, leaving 4 bases between. CDR3 residues: CASSDTYEQYF. CDR3 nucleotide sequence: TGTGCCAGCAGTGATACTTACGAGCAGTACTTC.

The chain uses TRBV7-2 and TRBJ2-3; 9 positions match TRBD2. CDR3 size: 16 residues. V gave up 0 bases and J gave up 6 bases; unmatched junction bases: 7. Germline V gene lookup returns CDR1 SGHTA and CDR2 FQGNSA. The CDR3 loop reads CASSLAGGGAQDTQYF. CDR3 nucleotides: TGTGCCAGCAGCTTAGCCGGCGGGGGGGCTCAGGATACGCAGTATTTT.

The chain combines TRBV7-2 with TRBJ2-1; 7 positions match TRBD2. V lost 1 base and J lost 0; bases outside the gene matches: 9. In germline, CDR1 is SGHTA, CDR2 FQGNSA. The CDR3 length is 18 residues. CDR3: CASSLVPGLLSSYNEQFF. CDR3 coding DNA: TGTGCCAGCAGCTTAGTCCCGGGACTACTCAGCTCCTACAATGAGCAGTTCTTC.

The chain recombines TRBV6-2 or TRBV6-3 with TRBJ2-1; D is perhaps TRBD1 (5 bases). This CDR3 spans 13 amino acids. The V gene lost 5 bases and the J gene lost 6 bases, with 11 bases spanning the gap. The germline V gene has CDR1 MNHEY and CDR2 SVGEGT. The CDR3 nucleotides read TGTGCCAGCAGTCCCCAGGGTATCAATGAGCAGTTCTTC. Amino acid sequence: CASSPQGINEQFF.

In its sample, this clone was seen a few times. Other DNA sequences within the sample encode an identical CDR3. CDR3 in DNA: TGTGCCAGCAGTGACGGGACTAGCGGGGGGGATACGCAGTATTTT. It encodes CASSDGTSGGDTQYF. The chain employs TRBV6-4 and TRBJ2-3, with 15 bases aligning to TRBD2. The CDR3 has 15 amino acids. V lost 2 bases and J lost 6; bases outside the gene matches: 0. Looked up from germline, CDR1 is MRHNA and CDR2 is SNTAGT.

The V gene is TRBV18, the J gene TRBJ2-3; 7 bases match TRBD2. The V gene's germline CDR1 is KGHSH and CDR2 LQKENI. CDR3 length: 15 amino acids. Trimming removed 1 base from V and 4 bases from J; junction bases left unmatched: 5. Written as DNA, the CDR3 is TGTGCCAGCTCACCACTTACGGGAGGAGCAGATACGCAGTATTTT. It specifies CASSPLTGGADTQYF.

V usage is TRBV11-3 and J usage is TRBJ2-2; maybe TRBD2 (5 bases). V was clipped by 3 bases and J by 4 bases, with 9 bases between them. Germline V gives CDR1 SGHNT, CDR2 YENEEA. The CDR3 runs 14 residues. The CDR3 here is CASSLSGFTGELFF. The CDR3 bases are TGTGCCAGCAGCTTGTCGGGATTCACCGGGGAGCTGTTTTTT.

The chain carries TRBV29-1 and TRBJ1-1; TRBD1 agrees at 8 bases. With 7 bases clipped from V and 7 bases from J, the junction kept 5 bases outside the gene matches. The CDR3 has 11 residues. Germline V gives CDR1 SQVTM, CDR2 ANQGSEA. The CDR3 nucleotides are TGCAGCGCAGGACAGGGCTTTGAAGCTTTCTTT. Its translation is CSAGQGFEAFF.

This clone was observed a few times. Written as DNA, the CDR3 is TGTGCCAGTAGTGCACTAGCGGGGGGGCCCGAGACCCAGTACTTC. Translating gives CASSALAGGPETQYF. V is TRBV19 and J is TRBJ2-5; 13 bases line up with TRBD2. Per germline, CDR1 LNHDA and CDR2 SQIVND (reference sequence). With 5 bases clipped from V and 5 bases from J, the junction kept 5 bases outside the gene matches. CDR3 size: 15 residues.

The rearrangement joins TRBV29-1 to TRBJ1-1, with D maybe TRBD1 (5 bases). The CDR3 totals 14 residues. Per germline, CDR1 SQVTM and CDR2 ANQGSEA. The V gene lost 4 bases and the J gene lost 0 bases, with 12 bases spanning the gap. This chain's CDR3 is CSVGGTDLNTEAFF. CDR3 in DNA: TGCAGCGTTGGCGGGACTGACCTGAACACTGAAGCTTTCTTT. The whole variable domain, remainder taken from reference TRBV29-1 and TRBJ1-1, is SAVISQKPSRDICQRGTSLTIQCQVDSQVTMMFWYRQQPGQSLTLIATANQGSEATYESGFVIDKFPISRPNLTFSTLTVSNMSPEDSSIYLCSVGGTDLNTEAFFGQGTRLTVV.

This chain uses TRBV3-1 (or the pseudogene TRBV3-2) with TRBJ2-5, with 10 bases matching TRBD2. From germline, CDR1 is LGHDT and CDR2 YNNKEL (reference sequence). There are 15 residues in the CDR3. Germline trimming cut 4 bases from V and 5 bases from J; bases unmatched to any gene: 7. CDR3 DNA: TGTGCCAGCAGCCTCAGCGGGGGGGCCGGGGAGACCCAGTACTTC. It is translated as CASSLSGGAGETQYF.

The chain has TRBV7-9 and TRBJ2-3; 9 bases are shared with TRBD2. Germline lookup yields CDR1 SEHNR and CDR2 FQNEAQ (reference sequence). CDR3 size: 17 residues. The junction had 7 bases not matched to a gene; V was cut back by 3 bases and J by 0 bases. CDR3 nucleotides: TGTGCCAGCAGCTTTTTAGCGGGGGCGTATAGCACAGATACGCAGTATTTT. The encoded protein is CASSFLAGAYSTDTQYF.

This chain's CDR3 is CASLRQGGWNEQFF. The CDR3 DNA follows: TGTGCCAGCCTTCGACAGGGGGGATGGAATGAGCAGTTCTTC. V usage is TRBV5-5 and J usage is TRBJ2-1; 9 nucleotides agree with TRBD1. The V gene end was trimmed by 7 bases and the J gene end by 7 bases; junction bases not matched to a gene: 9. CDR3 length: 14 residues. Germline CDR1 SGHKS, CDR2 YYEKEE (reference sequence).

CDR3 sequence reads: CASSQGRTSGRYEQYF. The DNA for the CDR3 is TGTGCCAGCAGCCAAGGAAGGACTAGCGGGAGGTACGAGCAGTACTTC. V usage is TRBV3-1 (or the pseudogene TRBV3-2) and J usage is TRBJ2-7; the match to TRBD2 covers 14 bases. CDR3 length equals 16 residues. Germline CDR1 and CDR2: LGHDT and YNNKEL (reference sequence). V lost 1 base, J lost 4 bases, and 3 bases stayed unmatched.

The CDR3: CASGTGDYYGYTF. CDR3 nucleotide sequence: TGTGCCAGTGGGACAGGGGATTACTATGGCTACACCTTC. V usage is TRBV19 and J usage is TRBJ1-2, with 10 bases identical to TRBD1. The CDR3 extends over 13 amino acids. Per the germline V gene, CDR1 is LNHDA and CDR2 is SQIVND (reference sequence). Germline trimming cut 8 bases from V and 3 bases from J; bases unmatched to any gene: 3.

The CDR3 spells CASTTEADTQYF. The CDR3 coding sequence is TGTGCCAGCACCACGGAGGCAGATACGCAGTATTTT. The rearrangement links TRBV7-9 to TRBJ2-3; D perhaps matches TRBD2 (5 bases). V was pared by 7 bases and J by 4 bases, with 9 bases between. Germline V CDR1 and CDR2: SEHNR, FQNEAQ (reference sequence). This CDR3 has 12 residues.

V gene TRBV19 combines with J gene TRBJ1-3, with 8 positions matching TRBD1. V lost 5 bases and J lost 6; bases outside the gene matches: 6. The CDR3 totals 14 residues. The germline V gene encodes CDR1 LNHDA and CDR2 SQIVND (reference sequence). The CDR3 loop reads CASSVSTGENTIYF. The CDR3 region has the DNA TGTGCCAGTAGTGTATCGACAGGGGAAAACACCATATATTTT.

The chain is built from TRBV5-1 and TRBJ2-2; TRBD1 aligns across 11 bases. From germline, CDR1 is SGHRS and CDR2 YFSETQ. This CDR3 spans 17 amino acids. The V gene end was trimmed by 2 bases and the J gene end by 1 base; junction bases not matched to a gene: 4. CDR3 nucleotides: TGCGCCAGCAGCTTAAGGACAGGGGGCTTGAACACCGGGGAGCTGTTTTTT. The encoded protein is CASSLRTGGLNTGELFF.

The gene calls are TRBV10-3 and TRBJ1-2, with 7 bases that match TRBD1. Looked up from germline, CDR1 is ENHRY and CDR2 is SYGVKD. The CDR3 extends over 15 amino acids. V was clipped by 3 bases and J by 7 bases; unmatched bases: 11. The CDR3 protein is CAISDPTQGGGGYTF. In DNA form, the CDR3 reads TGTGCCATCAGTGATCCGACCCAGGGGGGCGGTGGCTACACCTTC.

The V gene is TRBV21-1, the J gene TRBJ1-1; the table assigns TRBD1, which was not confirmed against the DNA. TRBV21-1 is flagged as a pseudogene. The CDR3 has 18 residues. This CDR3 reads CASSEKRDRGVMNTEAFF. The CDR3 DNA reads TGTGCCAGCAGCGAAAAACGGGACAGAGGGGTCATGAACACTGAAGCTTTCTTT.

The genes are TRBV9 and TRBJ2-6; a weak D match, TRBD2 (5 bases). This CDR3 comprises 19 residues. Germline V CDR1 and CDR2: SGDLS, YYNGEE. V lost 4 bases to trimming and J lost 0 bases, with 20 bases between them. The CDR3 DNA reads TGTGCCAGCAGCCCCCGGGGTCAGGACCTAAGCTCTGGGGCCAACGTCCTGACTTTC. Translation gives CASSPRGQDLSSGANVLTF. Using reference TRBV9 and TRBJ2-6 for the parts outside the CDR3, the full variable domain is DSGVTQTPKHLITATGQRVTLRCSPRSGDLSVYWYQQSLDQGLQFLIQYYNGEERAKGNILERFSAQQFPDLHSELNLSSLELGDSALYFCASSPRGQDLSSGANVLTFGAGSRLTVL.

The chain links TRBV28 to TRBJ2-7; D gene ambiguous. Trimming took 1 base from V and 4 from J, leaving 11 bases between them. CDR3 size: 14 residues. Germline V gene lookup returns CDR1 MDHEN and CDR2 SYDVKM. In nucleotides, the CDR3 is TGTGCCAGCAGTTTATTCTCACAGATTTACGAGCAGTACTTC. Protein product: CASSLFSQIYEQYF.

V and J are TRBV7-9 and TRBJ2-5, with TRBD1 as a possible D gene (5 bases). CDR1 and CDR2 from the germline V gene are SEHNR and FQNEAQ (reference sequence). V gave up 5 bases and J gave up 5 bases, with 12 bases separating them. CDR3 size: 13 residues. The CDR3 coding sequence is TGTGCCAGCAGCCCCAGGGTCCTGGAGACCCAGTACTTC. It encodes CASSPRVLETQYF. Drawing the rest from reference TRBV7-9 and TRBJ2-5, the complete variable domain is DTGVSQNPRHKITKRGQNVTFRCDPISEHNRLYWYRQTLGQGPEFLTYFQNEAQLEKSRLLSDRFSAERPKGSFSTLEIQRTEQGDSAMYLCASSPRVLETQYFGPGTRLLVL.

The V call is TRBV10-3, the J call TRBJ2-1, with 8 bases lining up with TRBD1. Per the germline V gene, CDR1 is ENHRY and CDR2 is SYGVKD. Trimming cost V 4 bases and J 4 bases; bases outside gene matches: 3. The CDR3 is 14 residues long. The CDR3 bases are TGTGCCATCAGTGGTCAGGGGGCTTACAATGAGCAGTTCTTC. Amino acids: CAISGQGAYNEQFF.

This chain connects TRBV28 to TRBJ2-5; TRBD2 aligns across 9 bases. V was clipped by 6 bases and J by 4 bases; unmatched bases: 9. The CDR3 is made up of 15 amino acids. Germline values: CDR1 MDHEN, CDR2 SYDVKM. The CDR3 sequence: CASSRTGLARETQYF. The CDR3 DNA sequence: TGTGCCAGCAGCCGCACCGGACTAGCGAGAGAGACCCAGTACTTC.